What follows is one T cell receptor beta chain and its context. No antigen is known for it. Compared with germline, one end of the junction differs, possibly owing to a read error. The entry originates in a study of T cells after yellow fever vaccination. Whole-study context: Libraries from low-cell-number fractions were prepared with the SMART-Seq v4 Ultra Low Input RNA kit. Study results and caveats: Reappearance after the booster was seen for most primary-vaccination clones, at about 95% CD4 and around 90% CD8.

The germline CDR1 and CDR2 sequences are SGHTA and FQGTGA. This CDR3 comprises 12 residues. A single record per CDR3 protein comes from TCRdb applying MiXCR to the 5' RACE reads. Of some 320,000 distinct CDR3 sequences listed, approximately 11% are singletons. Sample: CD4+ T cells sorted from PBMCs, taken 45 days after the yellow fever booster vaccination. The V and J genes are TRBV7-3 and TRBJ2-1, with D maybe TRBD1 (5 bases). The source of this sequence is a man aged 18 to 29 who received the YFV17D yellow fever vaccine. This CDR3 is CASSAQGLERFF. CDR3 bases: TGTGCCAGCAGCGCCCAGGGCCTTGAGCGGTTCTTC. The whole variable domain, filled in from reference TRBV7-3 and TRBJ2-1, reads GAGVSQTPSNKVTEKGKYVELRCDPISGHTALYWYRQSLGQGPEFLIYFQGTGAADDSGLPNDRFFAVRPEGSVSTLKIQRTERGDSAVYLCASSAQGLERFFGPGTRLTVL.